This T cell receptor (beta chain) appears in the sequencing data of a study of shared clonotypes between healthy human individuals. V was pared by 2 bases and J by 10 bases, with 21 bases between. The CDR3 consists of 15 residues. Germline CDR1 is GTSNPN and CDR2 is SVGIG (reference sequence). General study results and limits: Larger estimated richness was generally seen in naive subsets than in memory subsets. What rarefaction showed was incomplete sorted-subset sequencing despite large depth.

Note on this clone: The antigen remains undetermined.

For each subset, genomic DNA was distributed in equal portions over several immunoSEQ plates. Profiling relied on immunoSEQ multiplex PCR, and the TCRdb table lists in-frame clones only, not all of them. The table has approximately 2.1 million clones, 80% to 95% seen once. This TCR derives from a man younger than 30 in good health. Some clones in this sample may be carry-over from other donors' samples. The rearrangement joins TRBV30 to TRBJ1-5; maybe TRBD1 (5 bases). Sequenced input: naive CD4+ T cells from PBMCs. As to subset: CD45RA+ positively selected. For the CDR3, the DNA is TGTGCCTGGAGTCCAGCCGGGACGGTGCCGGTACCCCAGCATTTT. Its translation is CAWSPAGTVPVPQHF.